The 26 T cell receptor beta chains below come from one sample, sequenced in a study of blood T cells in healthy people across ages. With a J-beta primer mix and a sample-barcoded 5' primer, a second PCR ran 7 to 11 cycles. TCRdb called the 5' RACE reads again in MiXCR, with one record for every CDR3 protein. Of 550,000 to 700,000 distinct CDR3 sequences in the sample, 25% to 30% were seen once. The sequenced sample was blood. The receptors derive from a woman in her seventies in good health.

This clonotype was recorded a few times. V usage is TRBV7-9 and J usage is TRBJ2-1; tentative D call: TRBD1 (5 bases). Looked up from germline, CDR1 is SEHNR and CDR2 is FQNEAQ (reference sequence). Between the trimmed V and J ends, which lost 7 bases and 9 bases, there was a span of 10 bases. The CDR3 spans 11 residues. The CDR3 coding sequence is TGTGCCAGCACCAGTAGGGGTGAGCAGTTCTTC. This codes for CASTSRGEQFF. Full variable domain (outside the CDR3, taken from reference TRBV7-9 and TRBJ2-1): DTGVSQNPRHKITKRGQNVTFRCDPISEHNRLYWYRQTLGQGPEFLTYFQNEAQLEKSRLLSDRFSAERPKGSFSTLEIQRTEQGDSAMYLCASTSRGEQFFGPGTRLTVL.

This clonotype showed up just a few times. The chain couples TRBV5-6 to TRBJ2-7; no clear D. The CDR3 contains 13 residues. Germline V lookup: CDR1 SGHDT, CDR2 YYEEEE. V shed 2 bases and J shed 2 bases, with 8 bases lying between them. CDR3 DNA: TGTGCCAGCAGCTTAGTTAGGGCCTACGAGCAGTACTTC. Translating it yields CASSLVRAYEQYF.

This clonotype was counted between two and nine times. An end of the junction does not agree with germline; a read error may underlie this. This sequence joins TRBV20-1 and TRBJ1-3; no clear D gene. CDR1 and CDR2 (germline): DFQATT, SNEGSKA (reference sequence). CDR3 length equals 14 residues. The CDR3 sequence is CSATDSAGEGTTYF. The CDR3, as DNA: TGCAGTGCTACGGATTCAGCAGGAGAGGGCACCACATATTTT.

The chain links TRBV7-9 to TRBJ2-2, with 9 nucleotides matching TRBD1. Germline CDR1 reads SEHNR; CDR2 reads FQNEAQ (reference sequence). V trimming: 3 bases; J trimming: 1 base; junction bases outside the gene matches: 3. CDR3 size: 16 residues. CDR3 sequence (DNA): TGTGCCAGCAGCTTTCCGGGACAGGGGAACACCGGGGAGCTGTTTTTT. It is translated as CASSFPGQGNTGELFF.

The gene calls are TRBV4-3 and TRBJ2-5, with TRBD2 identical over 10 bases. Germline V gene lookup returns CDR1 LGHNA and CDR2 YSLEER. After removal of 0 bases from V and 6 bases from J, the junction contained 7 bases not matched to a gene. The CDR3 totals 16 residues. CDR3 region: CASSQDPAGGLKTQYF. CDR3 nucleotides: TGCGCCAGCAGCCAAGATCCAGCGGGGGGGTTGAAGACCCAGTACTTC.

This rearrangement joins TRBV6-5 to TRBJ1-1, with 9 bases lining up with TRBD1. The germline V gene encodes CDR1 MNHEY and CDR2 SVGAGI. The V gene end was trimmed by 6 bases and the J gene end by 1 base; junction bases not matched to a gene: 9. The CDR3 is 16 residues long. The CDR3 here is CASRPGQGPKNTEAFF. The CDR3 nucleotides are TGTGCCAGCAGACCGGGACAGGGACCTAAGAACACTGAAGCTTTCTTT.

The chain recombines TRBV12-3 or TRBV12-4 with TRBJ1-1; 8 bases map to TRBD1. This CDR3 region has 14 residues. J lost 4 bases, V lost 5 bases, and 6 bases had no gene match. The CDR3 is CASSKTGGSTEAFF. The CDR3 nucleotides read TGTGCCAGCAGTAAAACAGGGGGGAGCACTGAAGCTTTCTTT.

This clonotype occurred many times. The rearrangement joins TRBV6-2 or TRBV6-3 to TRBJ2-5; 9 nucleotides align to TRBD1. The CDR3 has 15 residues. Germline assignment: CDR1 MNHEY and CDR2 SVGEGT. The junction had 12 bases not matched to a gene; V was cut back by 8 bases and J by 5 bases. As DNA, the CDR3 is TGTGCCAGCCTCCCCCGACAGGGGGATATGGAGACCCAGTACTTC. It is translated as CASLPRQGDMETQYF.

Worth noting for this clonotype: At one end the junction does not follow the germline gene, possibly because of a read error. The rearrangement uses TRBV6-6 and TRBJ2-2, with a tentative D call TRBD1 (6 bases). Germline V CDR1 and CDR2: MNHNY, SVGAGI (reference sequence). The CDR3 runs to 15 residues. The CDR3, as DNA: TGTGCCAGCAGTTGGGACAACTTGAGCACCGGGGAGCGGTTTTTT. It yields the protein CASSWDNLSTGERFF.

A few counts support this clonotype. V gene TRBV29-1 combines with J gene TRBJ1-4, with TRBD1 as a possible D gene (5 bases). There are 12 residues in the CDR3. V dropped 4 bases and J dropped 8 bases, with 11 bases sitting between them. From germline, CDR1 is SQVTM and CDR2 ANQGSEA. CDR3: CSVAGPLEKLFF. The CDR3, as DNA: TGCAGCGTTGCAGGGCCCCTAGAAAAACTGTTTTTT.

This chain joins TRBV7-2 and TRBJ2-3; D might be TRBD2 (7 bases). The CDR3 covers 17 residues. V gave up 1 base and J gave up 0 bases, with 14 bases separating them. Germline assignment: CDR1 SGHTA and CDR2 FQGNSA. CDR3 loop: CASSLDVGGPSTDTQYF. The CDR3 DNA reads TGTGCCAGCAGCTTAGATGTGGGGGGGCCAAGCACAGATACGCAGTATTTT.

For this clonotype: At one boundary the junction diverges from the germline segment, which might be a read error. CDR3 DNA: TGTGCCAGCAACTTAAGGGGAGCTAGCGGGGAAGAGACCCAGTACTTC. Translated, it gives CASNLRGASGEETQYF. The rearrangement joins TRBV7-9 to TRBJ2-5, with TRBD2 identical over 9 bases. CDR1 is SEHNR and CDR2 is FQNEAQ in the germline V gene (reference sequence). CDR3 length equals 16 residues.

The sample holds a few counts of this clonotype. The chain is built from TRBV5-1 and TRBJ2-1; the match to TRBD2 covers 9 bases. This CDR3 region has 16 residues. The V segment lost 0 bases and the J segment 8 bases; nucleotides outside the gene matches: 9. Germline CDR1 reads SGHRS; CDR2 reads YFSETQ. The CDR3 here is CASSLDKRGARDEQFF. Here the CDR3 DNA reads TGCGCCAGCAGCTTGGATAAGCGGGGGGCTCGAGATGAGCAGTTCTTC.

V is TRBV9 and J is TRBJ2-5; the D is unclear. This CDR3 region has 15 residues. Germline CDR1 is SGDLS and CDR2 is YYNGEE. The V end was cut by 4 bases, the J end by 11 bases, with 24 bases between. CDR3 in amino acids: CASSSHHSSYNEQYF. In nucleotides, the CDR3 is TGTGCCAGCAGCTCTCACCACTCCTCCTACAATGAGCAGTACTTC.

Here the CDR3 reads CASSESPSSYNEQFF. The CDR3 DNA reads as TGTGCCAGCAGCGAAAGCCCTAGCTCCTACAATGAGCAGTTCTTC. V usage is TRBV7-3 and J usage is TRBJ2-1; D call uncertain. Per germline, CDR1 SGHTA and CDR2 FQGTGA. V was cut by 5 bases and J by 0 bases, with 11 bases left in between. The CDR3 is made up of 15 amino acids.

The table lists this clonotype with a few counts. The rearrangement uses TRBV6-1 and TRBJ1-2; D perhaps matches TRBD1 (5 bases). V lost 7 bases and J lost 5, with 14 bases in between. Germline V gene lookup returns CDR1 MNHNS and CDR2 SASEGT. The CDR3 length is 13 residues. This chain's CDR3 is CASTRGAGYGYTF. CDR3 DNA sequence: TGTGCCAGCACCCGAGGGGCTGGGTATGGCTACACCTTC.

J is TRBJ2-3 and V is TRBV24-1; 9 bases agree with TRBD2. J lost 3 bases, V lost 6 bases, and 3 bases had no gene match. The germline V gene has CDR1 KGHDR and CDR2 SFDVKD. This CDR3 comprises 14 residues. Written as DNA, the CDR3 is TGTGCCACCAGTCCGGGACTAGCTACAGATACGCAGTATTTT. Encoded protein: CATSPGLATDTQYF.

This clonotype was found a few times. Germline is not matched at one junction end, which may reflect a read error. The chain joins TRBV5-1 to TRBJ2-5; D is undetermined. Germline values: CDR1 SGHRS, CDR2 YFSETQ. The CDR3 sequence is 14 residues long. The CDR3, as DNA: TGCGCCAGCAGCTCATTCTCTCCAGAGGAGACCCGGTACTTC. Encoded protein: CASSSFSPEETRYF.

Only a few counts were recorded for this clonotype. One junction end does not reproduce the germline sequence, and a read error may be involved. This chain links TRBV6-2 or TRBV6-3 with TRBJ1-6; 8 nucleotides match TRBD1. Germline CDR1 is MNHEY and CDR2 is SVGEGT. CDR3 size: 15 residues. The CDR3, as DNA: TGTGCCAGCAGTCTGCAGGGGGCGAGTAATTCACCCCTCCGCTTT. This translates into CASSLQGASNSPLRF.

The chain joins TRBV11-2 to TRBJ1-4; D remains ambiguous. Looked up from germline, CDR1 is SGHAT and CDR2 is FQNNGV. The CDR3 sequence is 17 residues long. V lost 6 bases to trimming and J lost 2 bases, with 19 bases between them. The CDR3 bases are TGTGCCAGCAGTTCCCGGGTACAAGGCATGACTAATGAAAAACTGTTTTTT. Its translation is CASSSRVQGMTNEKLFF.

The CDR3 nucleotides are TGTGCCAGCAGCGCTACAGGGGGTGTTGGCTACACCTTC. Translated: CASSATGGVGYTF. This sequence joins TRBV7-2 and TRBJ1-2; 8 positions match TRBD1. The V segment lost 5 bases and the J segment 7 bases; nucleotides outside the gene matches: 6. CDR1 is SGHTA, CDR2 FQGNSA, per germline. The CDR3 has 13 residues. Looking up the rest from reference TRBV7-2 and TRBJ1-2 gives the full variable domain: GAGVSQSPSNKVTEKGKDVELRCDPISGHTALYWYRQSLGQGLEFLIYFQGNSAPDKSGLPSDRFSAERTGGSVSTLTIQRTQQEDSAVYLCASSATGGVGYTFGSGTRLTVV.

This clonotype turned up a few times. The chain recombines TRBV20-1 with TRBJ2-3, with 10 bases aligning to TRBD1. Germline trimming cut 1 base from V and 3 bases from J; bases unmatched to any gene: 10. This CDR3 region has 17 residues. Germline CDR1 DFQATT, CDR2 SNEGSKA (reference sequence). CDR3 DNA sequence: TGCAGTGCTAGAGGGGTGGGACAGGGGAGGATGACAGATACGCAGTATTTT. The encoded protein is CSARGVGQGRMTDTQYF.

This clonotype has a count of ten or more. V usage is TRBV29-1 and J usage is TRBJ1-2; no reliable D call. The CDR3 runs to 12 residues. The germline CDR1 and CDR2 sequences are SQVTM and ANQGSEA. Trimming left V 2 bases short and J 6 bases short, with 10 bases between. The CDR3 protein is CSVEKGGDGYTF. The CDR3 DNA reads TGCAGCGTTGAAAAGGGTGGTGATGGCTACACCTTC.

The CDR3 region is CASSGGTYYGYTF. CDR3 in DNA: TGTGCCAGCAGCGGAGGGACCTACTATGGCTACACCTTC. The chain is built from TRBV9 and TRBJ1-2; D is perhaps TRBD1 (5 bases). V was cut by 3 bases and J by 3 bases, with 9 bases left in between. Germline V gives CDR1 SGDLS, CDR2 YYNGEE. The CDR3 is 13 residues long.

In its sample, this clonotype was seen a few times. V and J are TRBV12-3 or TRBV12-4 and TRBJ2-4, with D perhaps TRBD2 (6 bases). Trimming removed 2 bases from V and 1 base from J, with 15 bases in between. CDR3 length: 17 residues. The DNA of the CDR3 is TGTGCCAGCAGTTTAATCGGTAGCCGGGGGGCCAAAAACATTCAGTACTTC. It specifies CASSLIGSRGAKNIQYF.

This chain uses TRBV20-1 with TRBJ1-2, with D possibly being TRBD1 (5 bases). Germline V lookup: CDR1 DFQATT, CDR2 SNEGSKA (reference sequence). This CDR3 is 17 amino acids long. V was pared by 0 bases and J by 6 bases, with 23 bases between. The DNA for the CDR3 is TGCAGTGCTAGAGAGCCTGGGACGCGGAGGGCGTCTAATGGCTACACCTTC. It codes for CSAREPGTRRASNGYTF.